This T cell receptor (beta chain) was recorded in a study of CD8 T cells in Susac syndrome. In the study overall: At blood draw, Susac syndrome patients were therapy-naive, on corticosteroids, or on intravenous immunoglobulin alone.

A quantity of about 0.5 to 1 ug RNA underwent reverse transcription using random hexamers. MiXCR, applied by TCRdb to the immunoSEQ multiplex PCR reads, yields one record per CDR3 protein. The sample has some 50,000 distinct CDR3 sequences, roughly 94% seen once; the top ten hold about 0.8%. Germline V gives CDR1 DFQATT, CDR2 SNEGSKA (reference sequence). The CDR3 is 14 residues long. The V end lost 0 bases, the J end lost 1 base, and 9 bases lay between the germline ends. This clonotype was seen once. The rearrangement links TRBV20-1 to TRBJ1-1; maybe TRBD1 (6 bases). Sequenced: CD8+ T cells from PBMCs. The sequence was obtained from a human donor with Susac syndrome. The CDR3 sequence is CSAREPGQNTEAFF. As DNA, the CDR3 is TGCAGTGCTAGAGAGCCGGGACAGAACACTGAAGCTTTCTTT.